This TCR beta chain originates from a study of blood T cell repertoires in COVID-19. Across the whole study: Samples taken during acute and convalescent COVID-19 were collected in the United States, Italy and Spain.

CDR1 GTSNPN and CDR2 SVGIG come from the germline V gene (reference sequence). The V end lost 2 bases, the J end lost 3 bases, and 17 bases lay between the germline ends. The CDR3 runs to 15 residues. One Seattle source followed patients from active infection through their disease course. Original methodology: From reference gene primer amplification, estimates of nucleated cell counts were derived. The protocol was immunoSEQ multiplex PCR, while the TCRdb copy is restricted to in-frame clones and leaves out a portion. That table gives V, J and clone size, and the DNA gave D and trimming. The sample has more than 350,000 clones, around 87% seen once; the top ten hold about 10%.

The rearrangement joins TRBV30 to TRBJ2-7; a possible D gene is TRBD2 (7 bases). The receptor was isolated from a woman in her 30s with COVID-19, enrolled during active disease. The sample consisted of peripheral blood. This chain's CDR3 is CAWSPGGASVYEQYF. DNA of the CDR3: TGTGCCTGGAGTCCTGGGGGGGCCTCCGTCTACGAGCAGTACTTC.